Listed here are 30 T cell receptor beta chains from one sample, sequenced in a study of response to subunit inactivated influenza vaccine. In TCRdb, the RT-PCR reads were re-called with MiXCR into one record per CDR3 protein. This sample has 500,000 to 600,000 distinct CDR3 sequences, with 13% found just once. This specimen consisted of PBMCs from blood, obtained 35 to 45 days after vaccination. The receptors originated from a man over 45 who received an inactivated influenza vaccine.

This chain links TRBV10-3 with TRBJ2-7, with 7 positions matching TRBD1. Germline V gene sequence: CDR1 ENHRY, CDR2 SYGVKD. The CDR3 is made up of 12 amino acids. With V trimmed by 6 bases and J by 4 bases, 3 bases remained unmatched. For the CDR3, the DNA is TGTGCCATCAGCCCGACAGGGTACGAGCAGTACTTC. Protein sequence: CAISPTGYEQYF.

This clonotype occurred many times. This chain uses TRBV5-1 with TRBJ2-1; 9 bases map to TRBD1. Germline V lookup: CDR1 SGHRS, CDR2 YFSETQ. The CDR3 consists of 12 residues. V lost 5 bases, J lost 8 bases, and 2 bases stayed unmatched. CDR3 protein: CASRGTGYEQFF. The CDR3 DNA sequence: TGCGCCAGCAGAGGGACAGGGTATGAGCAGTTCTTC.

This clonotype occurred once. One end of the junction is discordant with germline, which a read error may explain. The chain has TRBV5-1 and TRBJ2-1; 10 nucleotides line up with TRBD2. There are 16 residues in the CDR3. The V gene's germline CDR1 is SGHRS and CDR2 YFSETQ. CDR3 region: CASSKRSGGVYNEQLF. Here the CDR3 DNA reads TGCGCCAGCAGCAAAAGGAGCGGGGGGGTATACAATGAGCAGCTCTTC.

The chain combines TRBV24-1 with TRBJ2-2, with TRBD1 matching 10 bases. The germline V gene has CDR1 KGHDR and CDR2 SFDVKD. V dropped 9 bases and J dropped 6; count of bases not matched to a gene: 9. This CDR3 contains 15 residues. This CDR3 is CATAETGGPPGELFF. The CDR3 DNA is TGTGCCACCGCTGAGACAGGGGGCCCTCCCGGGGAGCTGTTTTTT.

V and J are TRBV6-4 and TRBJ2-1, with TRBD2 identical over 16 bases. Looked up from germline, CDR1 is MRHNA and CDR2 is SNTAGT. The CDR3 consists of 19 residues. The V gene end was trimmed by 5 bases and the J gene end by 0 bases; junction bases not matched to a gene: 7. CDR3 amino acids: CASSTGTSGRALSYNEQFF. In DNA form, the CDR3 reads TGTGCCAGCAGTACTGGGACTAGCGGGAGGGCCCTCTCCTACAATGAGCAGTTCTTC.

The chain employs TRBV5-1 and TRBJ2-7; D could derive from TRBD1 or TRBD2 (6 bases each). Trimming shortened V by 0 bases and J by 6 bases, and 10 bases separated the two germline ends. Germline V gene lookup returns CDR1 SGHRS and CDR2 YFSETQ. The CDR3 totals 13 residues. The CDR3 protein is CASSLEGGTEQYF. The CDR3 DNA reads TGCGCCAGCAGCTTGGAGGGGGGAACCGAGCAGTACTTC. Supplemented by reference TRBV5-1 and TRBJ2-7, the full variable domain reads KAGVTQTPRYLIKTRGQQVTLSCSPISGHRSVSWYQQTPGQGLQFLFEYFSETQRNKGNFPGRFSGRQFSNSRSEMNVSTLELGDSALYLCASSLEGGTEQYFGPGTRLTVT.

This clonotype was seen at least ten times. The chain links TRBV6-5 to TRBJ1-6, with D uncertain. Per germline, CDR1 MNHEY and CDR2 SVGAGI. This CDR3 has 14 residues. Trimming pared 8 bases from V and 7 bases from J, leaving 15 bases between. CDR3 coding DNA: TGTGCCAGCTGTTTCCCGGTTGACAATTCACCCCTCCACTTT. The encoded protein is CASCFPVDNSPLHF.

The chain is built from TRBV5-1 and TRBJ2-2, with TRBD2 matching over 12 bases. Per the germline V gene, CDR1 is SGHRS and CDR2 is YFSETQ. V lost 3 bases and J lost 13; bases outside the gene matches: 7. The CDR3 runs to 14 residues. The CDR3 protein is CASSSGTSGQVLFF. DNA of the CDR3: TGCGCCAGCAGCTCCGGGACTAGCGGGCAGGTGCTGTTTTTT.

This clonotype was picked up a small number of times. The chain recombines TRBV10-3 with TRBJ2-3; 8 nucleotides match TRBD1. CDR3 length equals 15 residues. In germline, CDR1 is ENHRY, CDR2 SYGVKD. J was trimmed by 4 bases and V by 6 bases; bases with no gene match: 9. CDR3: CAIRGGQVGPDTQYF. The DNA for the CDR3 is TGTGCCATCAGGGGGGGACAGGTGGGGCCAGATACGCAGTATTTT.

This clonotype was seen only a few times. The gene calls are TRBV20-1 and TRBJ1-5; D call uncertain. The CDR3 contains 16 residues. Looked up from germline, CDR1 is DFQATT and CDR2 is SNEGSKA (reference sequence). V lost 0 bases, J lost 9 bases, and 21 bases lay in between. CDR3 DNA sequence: TGCAGTGCTAGAGATTGGGCCAGCGGGGAATGGGGGCCCCAGCATTTT. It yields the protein CSARDWASGEWGPQHF.

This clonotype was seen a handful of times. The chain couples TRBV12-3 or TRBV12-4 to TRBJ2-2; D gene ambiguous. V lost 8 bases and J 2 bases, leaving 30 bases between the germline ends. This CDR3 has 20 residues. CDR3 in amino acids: CASASTWPGTTPTNTGELFF. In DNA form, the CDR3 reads TGTGCCAGCGCTTCCACTTGGCCAGGAACCACCCCCACAAACACCGGGGAGCTGTTTTTT.

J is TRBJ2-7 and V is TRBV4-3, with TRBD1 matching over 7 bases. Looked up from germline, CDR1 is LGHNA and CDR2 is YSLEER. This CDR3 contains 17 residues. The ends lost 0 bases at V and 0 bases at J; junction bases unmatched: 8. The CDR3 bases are TGCGCCAGCAGCCAAGACGGTCTCGGGACAGTCTCCTACGAGCAGTACTTC. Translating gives CASSQDGLGTVSYEQYF.

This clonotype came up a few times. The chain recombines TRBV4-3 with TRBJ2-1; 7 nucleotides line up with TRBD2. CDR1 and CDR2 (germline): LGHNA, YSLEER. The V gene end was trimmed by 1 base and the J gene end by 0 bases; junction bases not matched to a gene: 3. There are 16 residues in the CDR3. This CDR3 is CASSQVLADSYNEQFF. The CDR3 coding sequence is TGCGCCAGCAGCCAAGTTCTAGCGGACTCCTACAATGAGCAGTTCTTC.

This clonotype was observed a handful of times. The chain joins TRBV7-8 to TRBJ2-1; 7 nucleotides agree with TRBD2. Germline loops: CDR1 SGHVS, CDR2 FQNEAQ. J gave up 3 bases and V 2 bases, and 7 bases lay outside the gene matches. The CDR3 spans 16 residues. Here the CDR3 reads CASSLLRELIYNEQFF. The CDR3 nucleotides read TGTGCCAGCAGCTTATTGCGGGAGCTTATCTACAATGAGCAGTTCTTC.

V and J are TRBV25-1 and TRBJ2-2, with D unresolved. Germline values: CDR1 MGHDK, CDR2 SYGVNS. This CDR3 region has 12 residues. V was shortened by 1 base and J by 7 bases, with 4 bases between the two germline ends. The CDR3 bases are TGTGCCAGCAGTGAATGGGACGGGGAGCTGTTTTTT. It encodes CASSEWDGELFF.

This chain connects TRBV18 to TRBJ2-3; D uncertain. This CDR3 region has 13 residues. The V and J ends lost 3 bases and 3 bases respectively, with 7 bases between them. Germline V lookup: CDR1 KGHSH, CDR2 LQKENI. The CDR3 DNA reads TGTGCCAGCTCACCTTTAAGAACAGATACGCAGTATTTT. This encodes CASSPLRTDTQYF.

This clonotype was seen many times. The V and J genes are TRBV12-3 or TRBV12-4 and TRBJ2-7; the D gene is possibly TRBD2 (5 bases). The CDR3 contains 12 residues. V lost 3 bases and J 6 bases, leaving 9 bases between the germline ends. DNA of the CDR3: TGTGCCAGCAGTTTCGCGGGCAGCGAGCAGTACTTC. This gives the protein CASSFAGSEQYF.

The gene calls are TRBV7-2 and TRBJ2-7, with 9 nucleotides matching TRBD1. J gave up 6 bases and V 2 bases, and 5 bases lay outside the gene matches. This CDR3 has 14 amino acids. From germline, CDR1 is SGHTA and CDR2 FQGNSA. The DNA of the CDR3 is TGTGCCAGCAGCTTAATTGGACAGGGGACCGAGCAGTACTTC. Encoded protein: CASSLIGQGTEQYF.

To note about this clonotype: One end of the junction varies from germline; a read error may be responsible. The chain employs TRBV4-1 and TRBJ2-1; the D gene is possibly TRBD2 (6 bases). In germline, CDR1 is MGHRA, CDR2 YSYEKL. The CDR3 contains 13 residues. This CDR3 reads CASSQGQGGSILF. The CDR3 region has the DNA TGCGCCAGCAGCCAAGGGCAGGGAGGCAGTATACTCTTC.

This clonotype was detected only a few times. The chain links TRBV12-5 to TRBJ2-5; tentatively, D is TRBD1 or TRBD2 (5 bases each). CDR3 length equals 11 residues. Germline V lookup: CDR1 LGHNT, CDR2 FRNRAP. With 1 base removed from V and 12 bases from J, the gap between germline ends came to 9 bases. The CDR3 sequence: CASGLGGPEYF. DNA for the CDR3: TGTGCTAGTGGTTTGGGGGGACCAGAGTACTTC.

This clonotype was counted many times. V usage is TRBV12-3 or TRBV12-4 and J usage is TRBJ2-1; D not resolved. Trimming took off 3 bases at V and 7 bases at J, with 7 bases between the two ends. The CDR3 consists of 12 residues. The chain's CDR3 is CASSLGPNEQFF. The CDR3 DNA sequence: TGTGCCAGCAGTTTGGGCCCGAATGAGCAGTTCTTC.

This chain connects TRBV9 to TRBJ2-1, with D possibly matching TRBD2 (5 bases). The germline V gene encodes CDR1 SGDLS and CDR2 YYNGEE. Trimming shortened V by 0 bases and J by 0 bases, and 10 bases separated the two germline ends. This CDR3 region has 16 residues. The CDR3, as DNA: TGTGCCAGCAGCGTAGATGAGGGAAGCTCCTACAATGAGCAGTTCTTC. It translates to CASSVDEGSSYNEQFF. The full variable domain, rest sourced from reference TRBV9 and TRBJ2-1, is DSGVTQTPKHLITATGQRVTLRCSPRSGDLSVYWYQQSLDQGLQFLIQYYNGEERAKGNILERFSAQQFPDLHSELNLSSLELGDSALYFCASSVDEGSSYNEQFFGPGTRLTVL.

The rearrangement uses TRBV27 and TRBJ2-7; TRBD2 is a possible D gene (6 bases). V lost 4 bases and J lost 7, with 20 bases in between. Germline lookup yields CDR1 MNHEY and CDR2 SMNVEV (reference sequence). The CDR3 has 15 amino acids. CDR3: CASSSPSTAGGEQYF. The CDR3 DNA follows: TGTGCCAGCAGTTCCCCATCTACCGCCGGGGGAGAGCAGTACTTC.

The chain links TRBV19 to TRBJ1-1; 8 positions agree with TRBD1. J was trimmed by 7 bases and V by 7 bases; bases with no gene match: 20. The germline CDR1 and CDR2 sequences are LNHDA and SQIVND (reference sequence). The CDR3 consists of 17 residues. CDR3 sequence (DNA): TGTGCCAGTACCCAAGCCGGGCAGGGGGCGGCTTTTATTGAAGCTTTCTTT. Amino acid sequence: CASTQAGQGAAFIEAFF.

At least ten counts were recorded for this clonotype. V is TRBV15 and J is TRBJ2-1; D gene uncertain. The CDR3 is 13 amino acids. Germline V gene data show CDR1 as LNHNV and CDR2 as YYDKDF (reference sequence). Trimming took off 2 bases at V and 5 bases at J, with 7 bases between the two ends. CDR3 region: CATSRTDNNEQFF. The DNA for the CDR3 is TGTGCCACCAGCAGAACCGATAACAATGAGCAGTTCTTC.

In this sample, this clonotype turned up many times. The CDR3 protein is CASSIPKDTEAFF. DNA for the CDR3: TGTGCCAGCAGTATACCTAAGGACACTGAAGCTTTCTTT. This sequence joins TRBV6-5 and TRBJ1-1; D gene unclear. This CDR3 has 13 residues. V lost 5 bases to trimming and J lost 3 bases, with 10 bases between them. The germline V gene encodes CDR1 MNHEY and CDR2 SVGAGI.

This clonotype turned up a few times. CDR3 coding DNA: TGTGCCAGCAGGAACAGGGTAGCCACCGGGGAGCTGTTTTTT. This encodes CASRNRVATGELFF. The gene calls are TRBV28 and TRBJ2-2, with D possibly matching TRBD1 (6 bases). Trimming removed 6 bases at V and 4 bases at J, with 12 bases between. This CDR3 is 14 amino acids long. CDR1 is MDHEN and CDR2 is SYDVKM in the germline V gene.

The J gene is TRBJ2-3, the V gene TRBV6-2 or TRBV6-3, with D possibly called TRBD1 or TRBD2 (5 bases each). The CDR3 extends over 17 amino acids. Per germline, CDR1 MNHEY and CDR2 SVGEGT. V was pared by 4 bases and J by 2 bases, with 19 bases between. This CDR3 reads CASSSDRDGAYTDTQYF. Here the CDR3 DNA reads TGTGCCAGCAGTTCCGACCGGGACGGAGCGTACACAGATACGCAGTATTTT.

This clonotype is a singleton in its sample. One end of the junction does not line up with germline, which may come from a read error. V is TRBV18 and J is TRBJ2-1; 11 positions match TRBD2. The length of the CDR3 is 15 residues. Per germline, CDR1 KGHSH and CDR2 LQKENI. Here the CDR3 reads CVSSPGLAGFNEQFF. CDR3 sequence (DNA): TGTGTCAGCTCACCCGGACTAGCGGGTTTCAATGAGCAGTTCTTC.

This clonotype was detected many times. The CDR3 nucleotides read TGTGCCACCAGTGGTGTAGGAAGCTTGCCTGGGGCCAACGTCCTGACTTTC. Its protein is CATSGVGSLPGANVLTF. The chain links TRBV24-1 to TRBJ2-6; D is uncertain. The CDR3 is made up of 17 amino acids. The ends were cut back, 5 bases at V and 2 bases at J, with 15 bases in the middle. Germline V gives CDR1 KGHDR, CDR2 SFDVKD.